Described below is a single T cell receptor (beta chain) sequence and its context. It lacks a known antigen. No base-level quality is on record; no much larger clone is a single base apart. For CDR1 and CDR2, the germline V gene lists SGHRS and YFSETQ. The CDR3 runs 13 residues from the cysteine to the phenylalanine. The DNA shown is the 39-base CDR3, in frame from base 1. Relative to germline, V is missing 2 bases and J is missing 4 bases, with 1 base of the junction outside any gene match. Interpreted using the paper, the time point label stands for: cycle 1 day 1 (C1D1), immediately before nivolumab initiation. Every trial patient had relapsed following autologous stem cell transplantation, and prior brentuximab vedotin exposure was what differed among cohorts A, B and C. The trial cohort comprised more than 55 patients with relapsed/refractory classical Hodgkin lymphoma whose best overall responses were complete response, partial response or progressive disease. In the multi-cohort phase II CheckMate 205 trial, trial patients received single-agent nivolumab. An independent review committee assessed best overall response by applying the 2007 International Working Group response criteria. PBMCs from the trial were collected at three points: immediately before nivolumab initiation (C1D1), and during therapy at cycle 2 day 1 and cycle 4 day 1. After peripheral blood was drawn into 8 mL Vacutainer Cell Preparation Tubes, PBMCs were isolated by centrifugation and then cryopreserved.

Genomic DNA was isolated using the Qiagen DNeasy kit from unsorted PBMCs as well as from negatively selected CD4+ and CD8+ fractions. TCR beta CDR3 regions were amplified by immunoSEQ multiplex PCR using primers annealing to V and J segments. Amplification bias was minimized using a synthetic immune receptor repertoire, and residual bias was removed computationally after sequencing. In the source study's methods: Custom Python scripts were used to quantify repertoire diversity as the Shannon entropy index. Unsorted, CD4+ and CD8+ repertoires were analyzed separately, except in combined analyses where CD4+ and CD8+ sequences were merged in silico. Clonal expansion was defined as a frequency increase of at least 2-fold after treatment compared with C1D1, and clones undetected at baseline were assigned a pseudocount of 0.5. Singleton clones were defined as clones with 0 or 1 copy at C1D1, and non-singleton clones were defined as clones with 2 or more copies. Clones expanded in unsorted samples were annotated as CD4+, CD8+ or unknown by matching protein sequences in sorted samples from the same patient. Wilcoxon tests on paired samples were used to test diversity changes from C1D1 to C4D1. TCRdb limited this immuneACCESS table to in-frame rearrangements with V and J called. A share of clones is missing; checked studies link under half to unresolved V genes, and the rest is unexplained. V and J calls and clone size are copied from that table; D and trimming were computed from the DNA. This sample is represented by thousands of clones; approximately 84% of them were singletons. Roughly 30% of the sample is held by the ten biggest clonotypes.

This record belongs to a study of PD-1 blockade in classical Hodgkin lymphoma (dated by TCRdb to the early 2020s). Study-level background: Nivolumab dosing was 3 mg/kg intravenously every 2 weeks, continuing until either disease progression or unacceptable toxicity. To define a peripheral blood immune signature of response to PD-1 blockade in classical Hodgkin lymphoma, the study combined TCR beta sequencing with CyTOF.

Beyond this particular receptor, the publication reports: Only a single clinical trial cohort was studied, and what caused the repertoire differences, possibly disease activity or prior therapy, remained undefined. Baseline TCR diversity was reported to be lower in newly diagnosed patients than in healthy donors, and even lower in relapsed/refractory patients. A significant rise by C4D1 was seen in CD4+ but not CD8+ TCR diversity (p=0.0027 vs p=0.16), with the rise being most apparent in complete responders (p=0.02). Trial patients achieving complete response had baseline diversity similar to newly diagnosed patients, whereas partial responders and progressors had significantly lower diversity. Lower diversity was observed in patients in whom nivolumab was started less than 1 year after ASCT, and these patients were excluded from later analyses so that confounding by immune reconstitution would be avoided.

This sequence was found in a human donor with classical Hodgkin lymphoma. The sequence is built from TRBV5-1 and TRBJ2-7, with 9 central nucleotides matching TRBD1. The sample in question was peripheral blood mononuclear cells (PBMCs), obtained at baseline. Here is the DNA: TGCGCCAGCAGCTTCGGGACAGGGTACGAGCAGTACTTC. Its translation reads: CASSFGTGYEQYF.